This entry lists 32 T cell receptor beta chains sequenced from one sample in a study of blood T cell repertoires in COVID-19. The table came from immunoSEQ multiplex PCR; TCRdb's copy has only in-frame clones and leaves some out. The sample gives fewer than 300,000 clones, approximately 86% of which show up once; around 1% is in the top ten. Sequencing input: peripheral blood. These receptors came from a human donor with COVID-19, enrolled during active disease. The donor label of this sample is uncertain.

As for this clone: Other DNA sequences in this sample translate to the same CDR3. The rearrangement links TRBV28 to TRBJ1-3, with 10 nucleotides matching TRBD1. This CDR3 is 15 amino acids long. Losses at the gene ends were 5 bases for V and 7 bases for J; bases not matched to a gene: 8. The germline V gene encodes CDR1 MDHEN and CDR2 SYDVKM. The CDR3 is CASSPGTGVGNTIYF. The CDR3 DNA reads as TGTGCCAGCAGTCCCGGGACAGGGGTAGGGAACACCATATATTTT.

This chain connects TRBV5-1 to TRBJ1-5; no firm D call. The CDR3 extends over 16 amino acids. Germline V gives CDR1 SGHRS, CDR2 YFSETQ. The germline V and J ends were trimmed by 2 bases and 5 bases, with 17 bases remaining between them. In DNA form, the CDR3 reads TGCGCCAGCAGCTTCTCCGGGGTAGGAGTCGATCAGCCCCAGCATTTT. As protein: CASSFSGVGVDQPQHF.

A single count supports this clone. This chain joins TRBV7-9 and TRBJ2-5, with 9 bases identical to TRBD1. J lost 5 bases, V lost 5 bases, and 6 bases had no gene match. The CDR3 has 14 amino acids. The germline gives CDR1 SEHNR, CDR2 FQNEAQ (reference sequence). The CDR3 loop reads CASSTRTGEETQYF. In DNA form, the CDR3 reads TGTGCCAGCAGCACACGGACAGGGGAGGAGACCCAGTACTTC.

The V call is TRBV18, the J call TRBJ1-2, with D perhaps TRBD1 (6 bases). Trimming took off 6 bases at V and 6 bases at J, with 26 bases between the two ends. From germline, CDR1 is KGHSH and CDR2 LQKENI. The CDR3 is made up of 17 amino acids. Here the CDR3 DNA reads TGTGCCAGCTCGCATCAACTCTCGGGACAACCGGAGAATGGCTACACCTTC. This sequence encodes CASSHQLSGQPENGYTF.

A single count supports this clone. The chain links TRBV28 to TRBJ1-2; D may be TRBD1 (5 bases). Germline V CDR1 and CDR2: MDHEN, SYDVKM. V lost 4 bases, J lost 4 bases, and 10 bases lay in between. The CDR3 extends over 13 amino acids. Here the CDR3 DNA reads TGTGCCAGCAGTTGGGGCATTAGCTATGGCTACACCTTC. As protein: CASSWGISYGYTF.

The chain joins TRBV10-3 to TRBJ1-4; no clear D gene. CDR1 and CDR2 (germline): ENHRY, SYGVKD. The CDR3 totals 16 residues. Trimming shortened V by 0 bases and J by 0 bases, and 8 bases separated the two germline ends. CDR3 sequence reads: CAISESATTTNEKLFF. CDR3 DNA: TGTGCCATCAGTGAGTCCGCGACAACAACTAATGAAAAACTGTTTTTT.

This sequence joins TRBV20-1 and TRBJ2-5; TRBD2 matches at 13 bases. The germline V gene encodes CDR1 DFQATT and CDR2 SNEGSKA (reference sequence). The CDR3 has 16 residues. The ends lost 3 bases at V and 4 bases at J; junction bases unmatched: 8. CDR3 sequence (DNA): TGCAGTGCTAGTCTAGGACTAGCGGGAGCGGGAGAGACCCAGTACTTC. Its protein is CSASLGLAGAGETQYF.

About this clone: Other DNA sequences within the sample encode an identical CDR3. The chain recombines TRBV6-5 with TRBJ1-2, with 7 bases lining up with TRBD1. Unmatched junction bases numbered 2, after V lost 4 bases and J lost 3 bases. The CDR3 is made up of 13 amino acids. Germline V gene sequence: CDR1 MNHEY, CDR2 SVGAGI. The CDR3 protein is CASSLDRDYGYTF. Here the CDR3 DNA reads TGTGCCAGCAGTTTAGACAGGGACTATGGCTACACCTTC.

The J gene is TRBJ2-7, the V gene TRBV27, with 10 positions matching TRBD1. The CDR3 runs to 18 residues. Losses at the gene ends were 6 bases for V and 2 bases for J; bases not matched to a gene: 16. Germline CDR1 and CDR2: MNHEY and SMNVEV (reference sequence). CDR3 in amino acids: CASRLGTGEPRLTYEQYF. The CDR3 region has the DNA TGTGCCAGCAGGCTTGGGACAGGGGAGCCGCGGTTGACCTACGAGCAGTACTTC.

The rearrangement joins TRBV18 to TRBJ1-5, with D possibly TRBD1 on 6 matching bases. The CDR3 sequence is 16 residues long. Trimming cost V 3 bases and J 1 base, with 13 bases left between them. Germline assignment: CDR1 KGHSH and CDR2 LQKENI. The CDR3 nucleotides read TGTGCCAGCTCACCGAGCGGAGACAGGAGCAATCAGCCCCAGCATTTT. Translation: CASSPSGDRSNQPQHF.

The chain carries TRBV14 and TRBJ2-4; 8 bases are shared with TRBD2. V lost 4 bases to trimming and J lost 4 bases; unmatched junction nucleotides: 6. The CDR3 runs to 15 residues. The germline CDR1 and CDR2 sequences are SGHDN and FVKESK. The CDR3 is CASSPQTSAKNIQYF. The CDR3 DNA reads as TGTGCCAGCAGCCCCCAGACTAGCGCAAAAAACATTCAGTACTTC.

With respect to this clone: In the same sample, other DNA sequences code for this CDR3. The chain employs TRBV7-2 and TRBJ1-6; unclear D gene. The CDR3 is 14 amino acids. CDR1 and CDR2 (germline): SGHTA, FQGNSA. The ends were cut back, 1 base at V and 7 bases at J, with 8 bases in the middle. The DNA for the CDR3 is TGTGCCAGCAGCTTAGTACCGGAGAATTCACCCCTCCACTTT. Its protein is CASSLVPENSPLHF.

This clone was detected once. This chain joins TRBV7-6 and TRBJ1-5, with D tentatively TRBD1 (5 bases). Germline CDR1 reads SGHVS; CDR2 reads FNYEAQ. V lost 0 bases and J lost 4, with 10 bases in between. The CDR3 loop spans 15 amino acids. The CDR3: CASSLAGARNQPQHF. The CDR3 region has the DNA TGTGCCAGCAGCTTAGCAGGGGCGCGGAATCAGCCCCAGCATTTT.

This clone was recorded once. The chain is built from TRBV18 and TRBJ2-7, with D possibly TRBD1 on 5 matching bases. The CDR3 spans 12 residues. Germline V CDR1 and CDR2: KGHSH, LQKENI. The V end was cut by 6 bases, the J end by 2 bases, with 8 bases between. DNA for the CDR3: TGTGCCAGCTCCGACAGAACCTACGAGCAGTACTTC. Protein: CASSDRTYEQYF. Supplemented by reference TRBV18 and TRBJ2-7, the full variable domain reads NAGVMQNPRHLVRRRGQEARLRCSPMKGHSHVYWYRQLPEEGLKFMVYLQKENIIDESGMPKERFSAEFPKEGPSILRIQQVVRGDSAAYFCASSDRTYEQYFGPGTRLTVT.

The table lists this clone with a few counts. V usage is TRBV18 and J usage is TRBJ1-1, with 8 bases lining up with TRBD1. The J segment lost 5 bases and the V segment lost 3 bases, leaving 11 bases of the junction unmatched. In germline, CDR1 is KGHSH, CDR2 LQKENI. CDR3 length equals 16 residues. This CDR3 reads CASSPPRGQGETEAFF. The CDR3 DNA reads TGTGCCAGCTCACCCCCCAGGGGGCAGGGAGAAACTGAAGCTTTCTTT.

The J gene is TRBJ2-5, the V gene TRBV30, with 9 positions matching TRBD1. V lost 0 bases, J lost 5 bases, and 7 bases stayed unmatched. Looked up from germline, CDR1 is GTSNPN and CDR2 is SVGIG (reference sequence). The length of the CDR3 is 15 residues. The CDR3 DNA sequence: TGTGCCTGGAGTGTTTCGACAGGGGGGGTGGAGACCCAGTACTTC. It encodes CAWSVSTGGVETQYF.

This chain links TRBV28 with TRBJ1-2; 7 positions match TRBD1. V lost 6 bases, J lost 3 bases, and 4 bases stayed unmatched. CDR1 MDHEN and CDR2 SYDVKM come from the germline V gene. This CDR3 is 13 amino acids long. The CDR3 coding sequence is TGTGCCAGCAGGTCCGGGACAGACTATGGCTACACCTTC. It yields the protein CASRSGTDYGYTF.

The count of this clone is one. As DNA, the CDR3 is TGTGCCAGTAGTATGATTGCGGGGGCGACGGCTTATGGCTACACCTTC. The encoded protein is CASSMIAGATAYGYTF. This rearrangement joins TRBV19 to TRBJ1-2; the D gene is possibly TRBD1 (6 bases). Trimming left V 3 bases short and J 5 bases short, with 19 bases between. Looked up from germline, CDR1 is LNHDA and CDR2 is SQIVND (reference sequence). CDR3 length: 16 residues.

V and J are TRBV27 and TRBJ2-1; maybe TRBD2 (5 bases). V was trimmed by 6 bases and J by 3 bases, leaving 21 bases between them. Germline CDR1 reads MNHEY; CDR2 reads SMNVEV (reference sequence). This CDR3 has 17 amino acids. DNA for the CDR3: TGTGCCAGCAGCCCTCTCCCCCCCAGAGGGAGCTACAATGAGCAGTTCTTC. This codes for CASSPLPPRGSYNEQFF.

This chain links TRBV4-1 with TRBJ2-2; 8 nucleotides line up with TRBD1. The CDR3 runs to 18 residues. V lost 6 bases to trimming and J lost 0 bases; unmatched junction nucleotides: 12. Germline values: CDR1 MGHRA, CDR2 YSYEKL. The CDR3 DNA sequence: TGCGCCAGCAGGGACTTATACAGGGGGTGGTCGAACACCGGGGAGCTGTTTTTT. Encoded protein: CASRDLYRGWSNTGELFF.

The chain employs TRBV28 and TRBJ2-6; TRBD1 agrees at 11 bases. The CDR3 has 16 amino acids. V was clipped by 6 bases and J by 4 bases; unmatched bases: 5. Germline assignment: CDR1 MDHEN and CDR2 SYDVKM. CDR3 residues: CASSGQGAIGANVLTF. CDR3 coding DNA: TGTGCCAGCAGCGGACAGGGGGCGATCGGGGCCAACGTCCTGACTTTC.

V usage is TRBV5-4 and J usage is TRBJ2-1; 7 nucleotides align to TRBD1. Germline V CDR1 and CDR2: SGHNT, YYREEE (reference sequence). The CDR3 covers 13 residues. The ends lost 2 bases at V and 7 bases at J; junction bases unmatched: 3. The DNA of the CDR3 is TGTGCCAGCAGCTTACAGGGGATGAATGAGCAGTTCTTC. Encoded protein: CASSLQGMNEQFF.

This clone was seen just once. The V call is TRBV11-3, the J call TRBJ2-7, with TRBD1 matching over 10 bases. The J segment lost 6 bases and the V segment lost 7 bases, leaving 9 bases of the junction unmatched. The CDR3 loop spans 14 amino acids. CDR1 and CDR2 from the germline V gene are SGHNT and YENEEA. In nucleotides, the CDR3 is TGTGCCAGCAACTCAGGACAGGGGGGTGGCGAGCAGTACTTC. Protein: CASNSGQGGGEQYF.

This clone came up once. The V and J genes are TRBV7-9 and TRBJ2-7; 7 bases fit TRBD1. J lost 1 base, V lost 1 base, and 1 base had no gene match. CDR3 size: 14 residues. The germline gives CDR1 SEHNR, CDR2 FQNEAQ (reference sequence). The CDR3 coding sequence is TGTGCCAGCAGCTTAGACAGGGGTTCCTACGAGCAGTACTTC. Its protein is CASSLDRGSYEQYF. Filled out from reference TRBV7-9 and TRBJ2-7, the complete variable domain reads DTGVSQNPRHKITKRGQNVTFRCDPISEHNRLYWYRQTLGQGPEFLTYFQNEAQLEKSRLLSDRFSAERPKGSFSTLEIQRTEQGDSAMYLCASSLDRGSYEQYFGPGTRLTVT.

The chain links TRBV19 to TRBJ1-5; D gene uncertain. The CDR3 sequence is 13 residues long. From germline, CDR1 is LNHDA and CDR2 SQIVND (reference sequence). Trimming shortened V by 3 bases and J by 1 base, and 4 bases separated the two germline ends. CDR3 loop: CASSMASNQPQHF. CDR3 DNA sequence: TGTGCCAGTAGTATGGCAAGCAATCAGCCCCAGCATTTT.

The genes are TRBV10-3 and TRBJ2-2; 7 positions agree with TRBD2. J lost 7 bases, V lost 4 bases, and 12 bases had no gene match. The CDR3 sequence is 16 residues long. Looked up from germline, CDR1 is ENHRY and CDR2 is SYGVKD. The CDR3 here is CAISGMSGGFRGELFF. As DNA, the CDR3 is TGTGCCATCAGTGGTATGTCGGGAGGTTTCCGCGGGGAGCTGTTTTTT.

The chain links TRBV7-3 to TRBJ2-6; possible D gene TRBD2, 5 bases. V was cut by 5 bases and J by 0 bases, with 20 bases left in between. The CDR3 consists of 19 residues. Looked up from germline, CDR1 is SGHTA and CDR2 is FQGTGA. CDR3 sequence (DNA): TGTGCCAGCAGCCTACAATCTAGCCTCCGTACCTCTGGGGCCAACGTCCTGACTTTC. This gives the protein CASSLQSSLRTSGANVLTF.

V and J are TRBV30 and TRBJ2-2; D is unclear. V lost 0 bases and J 3 bases, leaving 5 bases between the germline ends. The CDR3 is 13 amino acids. Germline V gene sequence: CDR1 GTSNPN, CDR2 SVGIG (reference sequence). The CDR3 nucleotides read TGTGCCTGGAGTGTGGGCTACACCGGGGAGCTGTTTTTT. It translates to CAWSVGYTGELFF.

V usage is TRBV30 and J usage is TRBJ2-2, with 11 bases aligning to TRBD2. This CDR3 is 14 amino acids long. Per germline, CDR1 GTSNPN and CDR2 SVGIG (reference sequence). V dropped 7 bases and J dropped 6; count of bases not matched to a gene: 7. In DNA, the CDR3 is TGTGCCTCCAAGCTAGCGGGAGGAGCCGGGGAGCTGTTTTTT. Protein sequence: CASKLAGGAGELFF.

The chain combines TRBV30 with TRBJ1-4; D possibly corresponds to TRBD1 (5 bases). V gave up 4 bases and J gave up 8 bases, with 20 bases separating them. The CDR3 extends over 15 amino acids. Germline values: CDR1 GTSNPN, CDR2 SVGIG (reference sequence). In DNA form, the CDR3 reads TGTGCCTGGACCACTCCGGGACCGGGAGGAGAAAAACTGTTTTTT. This sequence encodes CAWTTPGPGGEKLFF.

The rearrangement uses TRBV11-3 and TRBJ2-3, with D perhaps TRBD1 (5 bases). V gave up 2 bases and J gave up 1 base, with 7 bases separating them. In germline, CDR1 is SGHNT, CDR2 YENEEA. This CDR3 region has 14 residues. The CDR3 spells CASSLRGGTDTQYF. CDR3 sequence (DNA): TGTGCCAGCAGCTTAAGGGGTGGCACAGATACGCAGTATTTT. The variable domain in full, with the rest retrieved from reference TRBV11-3 and TRBJ2-3, is EAGVVQSPRYKIIEKKQPVAFWCNPISGHNTLYWYLQNLGQGPELLIRYENEEAVDDSQLPKDRFSAERLKGVDSTLKIQPAELGDSAVYLCASSLRGGTDTQYFGPGTRLTVL.

This clone has a single count. The chain couples TRBV4-3 to TRBJ2-7; the match to TRBD2 covers 8 bases. The length of the CDR3 is 15 residues. Germline V gives CDR1 LGHNA, CDR2 YSLEER. V gave up 4 bases and J gave up 3 bases; unmatched junction bases: 8. As DNA, the CDR3 is TGCGCCAGCAGCCCGACGGGAGGGGAAGGCTACGAGCAGTACTTC. It translates to CASSPTGGEGYEQYF.